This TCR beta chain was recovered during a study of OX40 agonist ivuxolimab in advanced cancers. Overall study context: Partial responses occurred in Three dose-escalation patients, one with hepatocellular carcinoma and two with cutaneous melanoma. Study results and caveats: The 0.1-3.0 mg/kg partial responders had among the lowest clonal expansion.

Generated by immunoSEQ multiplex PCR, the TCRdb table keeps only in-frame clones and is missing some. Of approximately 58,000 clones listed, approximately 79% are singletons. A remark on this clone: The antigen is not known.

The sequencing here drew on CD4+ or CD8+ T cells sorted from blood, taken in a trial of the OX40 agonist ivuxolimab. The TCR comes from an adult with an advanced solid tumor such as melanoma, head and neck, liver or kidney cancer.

The CDR3 spells CASSRVMGTGRSGYTF. CDR3 in DNA: TGTGCCAGCAGCCGAGTCATGGGGACAGGGAGGTCTGGCTACACCTTC. The V call is TRBV5-6, the J call TRBJ1-2, with 9 bases fitting TRBD1. The germline gives CDR1 SGHDT, CDR2 YYEEEE. Germline trimming cut 4 bases from V and 7 bases from J; bases unmatched to any gene: 14. CDR3 size: 16 residues.